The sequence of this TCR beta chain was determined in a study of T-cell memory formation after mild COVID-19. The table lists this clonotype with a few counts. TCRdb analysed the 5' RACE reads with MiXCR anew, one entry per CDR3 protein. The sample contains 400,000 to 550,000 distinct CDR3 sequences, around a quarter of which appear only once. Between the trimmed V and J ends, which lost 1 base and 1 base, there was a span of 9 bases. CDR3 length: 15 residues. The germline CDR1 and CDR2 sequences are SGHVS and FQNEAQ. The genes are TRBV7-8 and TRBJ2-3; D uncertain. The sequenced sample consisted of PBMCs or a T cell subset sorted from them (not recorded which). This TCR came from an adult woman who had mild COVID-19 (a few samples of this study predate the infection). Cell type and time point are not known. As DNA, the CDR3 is TGTGCCAGCAGCTTAGATTTGTATGGCACAGATACGCAGTATTTT. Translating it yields CASSLDLYGTDTQYF.